Presented here are 29 T cell receptor beta chains from one specimen sequenced in a study of shared clonotypes between healthy human individuals. The data were produced by immunoSEQ multiplex PCR, yet TCRdb's version contains in-frame clones alone and is incomplete. The table includes 1.5 million to 2.5 million clones, over 85% detected once. Naive CD8 cells comprised CD45RO-negative, CCR7-positively selected cells, excluding terminally differentiated effector memory CD45RA+ cells. Input material: naive CD8+ T cells sorted from blood. The receptors were gathered from a young man in good health.

The V call is TRBV28, the J call TRBJ2-3, with D perhaps given as TRBD1 or TRBD2 (5 bases each). Germline loops: CDR1 MDHEN, CDR2 SYDVKM. Trimming took 4 bases from V and 1 from J, leaving 12 bases between them. The CDR3 is made up of 15 amino acids. CDR3 sequence (DNA): TGTGCCAGCAGTTCCGGGGCAGGCCGCACAGATACGCAGTATTTT. Protein product: CASSSGAGRTDTQYF.

This chain uses TRBV10-1 with TRBJ2-5; 11 nucleotides agree with TRBD2. V was pared by 2 bases and J by 2 bases, with 7 bases of the junction left unmatched. The CDR3 extends over 17 amino acids. CDR1 WNHNN and CDR2 SYGVQD come from the germline V gene (reference sequence). CDR3 sequence: CASSEDPGTSGQETQYF. As DNA, the CDR3 is TGCGCCAGCAGTGAGGACCCCGGGACTAGCGGACAAGAGACCCAGTACTTC.

This CDR3 is CASSLEHYEQYF. The CDR3 bases are TGTGCCAGCAGCTTAGAGCACTACGAGCAGTACTTC. The rearrangement links TRBV7-8 to TRBJ2-7, with D hard to call. There are 12 residues in the CDR3. CDR1 is SGHVS and CDR2 is FQNEAQ in the germline V gene. Between the trimmed V and J ends, which lost 1 base and 3 bases, there was a span of 4 bases.

The chain uses TRBV7-2 and TRBJ2-1, with D tentatively TRBD1 or TRBD2 (6 bases each). The germline gives CDR1 SGHTA, CDR2 FQGNSA. The V end lost 4 bases, the J end lost 8 bases, and 27 bases lay between the germline ends. The CDR3 is 18 residues long. The CDR3 DNA is TGTGCCAGCAGCTCCCCTCGCGAGGGGGGCTCAGGGGAAGATGAGCAGTTCTTC. It codes for CASSSPREGGSGEDEQFF. Full variable domain (missing parts from reference TRBV7-2 and TRBJ2-1): GAGVSQSPSNKVTEKGKDVELRCDPISGHTALYWYRQSLGQGLEFLIYFQGNSAPDKSGLPSDRFSAERTGGSVSTLTIQRTQQEDSAVYLCASSSPREGGSGEDEQFFGPGTRLTVL.

This chain connects TRBV10-2 to TRBJ1-2; D is uncertain. The germline CDR1 and CDR2 sequences are WSHSY and SAAADI. Between the trimmed V and J ends, which lost 4 bases and 8 bases, there was a span of 14 bases. The CDR3 contains 13 residues. CDR3 residues: CASSVGGSEGYTF. CDR3 DNA sequence: TGCGCCAGCAGTGTGGGAGGGAGCGAAGGCTACACCTTC.

Remarks on this clone: At the DNA level, this CDR3 is encoded by other sequences in the same sample as well. The CDR3 DNA follows: TGTGCCAGCAGTTACTCGCGGGGGGGAGATACGCAGTATTTT. Translated, it gives CASSYSRGGDTQYF. The chain couples TRBV6-5 to TRBJ2-3; 9 bases match TRBD2. V lost 0 bases, J lost 5 bases, and 0 bases stayed unmatched. This CDR3 has 14 amino acids. The germline gives CDR1 MNHEY, CDR2 SVGAGI.

The rearrangement links TRBV6-5 to TRBJ1-1; D is unclear. The V end was cut by 0 bases, the J end by 1 base, with 12 bases between. CDR1 and CDR2 (germline): MNHEY, SVGAGI. CDR3 length equals 16 residues. CDR3 in amino acids: CASSYSRSTKNTEAFF. The CDR3 coding sequence is TGTGCCAGCAGTTACTCGAGAAGTACAAAGAACACTGAAGCTTTCTTT.

The chain combines TRBV7-6 with TRBJ1-1, with no clear D. Germline values: CDR1 SGHVS, CDR2 FNYEAQ. V was cut by 5 bases and J by 2 bases, with 15 bases left in between. This CDR3 is built from 15 residues. CDR3: CASSPLVGVNTEAFF. The CDR3 DNA follows: TGTGCCAGCAGCCCTCTCGTTGGGGTAAACACTGAAGCTTTCTTT.

The chain has TRBV9 and TRBJ2-7, with 8 bases that match TRBD2. Looked up from germline, CDR1 is SGDLS and CDR2 is YYNGEE. The CDR3 loop spans 15 amino acids. The junction had 7 bases not matched to a gene; V was cut back by 0 bases and J by 5 bases. The CDR3 region is CASSVGSGSRNEQYF. CDR3 nucleotides: TGTGCCAGCAGCGTAGGGAGCGGGAGTAGGAACGAGCAGTACTTC.

J is TRBJ2-1 and V is TRBV30; D might be TRBD2 (6 bases). Germline V gene sequence: CDR1 GTSNPN, CDR2 SVGIG (reference sequence). Deletions cut 2 bases from V and 7 bases from J, with 12 bases between. This CDR3 has 13 amino acids. The CDR3 DNA follows: TGTGCCTGGAGTCGAGGACGGGGGAATGAGCAGTTCTTC. Its translation is CAWSRGRGNEQFF.

The J gene is TRBJ1-6, the V gene TRBV19; D is uncertain. CDR3 length equals 16 residues. The germline CDR1 and CDR2 sequences are LNHDA and SQIVND (reference sequence). The ends were cut back, 3 bases at V and 4 bases at J, with 13 bases in the middle. In DNA, the CDR3 is TGTGCCAGTAGTATCTCACTCTTCCAGTATAATTCACCCCTCCACTTT. It yields the protein CASSISLFQYNSPLHF.

This clone has only one observation. The V gene is TRBV5-6, the J gene TRBJ2-7, with unresolved D. The CDR3 contains 13 residues. Germline loops: CDR1 SGHDT, CDR2 YYEEEE. V lost 5 bases to trimming and J lost 5 bases, with 14 bases between them. The CDR3 DNA reads TGTGCCAGCAGTCCCATCGAACGGGACGAGCAGTACTTC. Its translation is CASSPIERDEQYF. The variable domain in full, with the rest retrieved from reference TRBV5-6 and TRBJ2-7, is DAGVTQSPTHLIKTRGQQVTLRCSPKSGHDTVSWYQQALGQGPQFIFQYYEEEERQRGNFPDRFSGHQFPNYSSELNVNALLLGDSALYLCASSPIERDEQYFGPGTRLTVT.

The gene calls are TRBV4-1 and TRBJ2-7; D is perhaps TRBD2 (5 bases). The ends were cut back, 3 bases at V and 4 bases at J, with 13 bases in the middle. Germline V CDR1 and CDR2: MGHRA, YSYEKL. The CDR3 length is 14 residues. The DNA for the CDR3 is TGCGCCAGCAGCCACTCCCGGGGATCTTACGAGCAGTACTTC. It codes for CASSHSRGSYEQYF.

The gene calls are TRBV2 and TRBJ2-1; D not certain. The germline V gene encodes CDR1 SNHLY and CDR2 FYNNEI. Trimming cost V 6 bases and J 10 bases, with 10 bases left between them. The length of the CDR3 is 11 residues. The CDR3 DNA is TGTGCCAGCAGCCTGAGTCTCGAGCAGTTCTTC. It is translated as CASSLSLEQFF.

The chain employs TRBV5-4 and TRBJ1-1; 8 bases match TRBD1. Per the germline V gene, CDR1 is SGHNT and CDR2 is YYREEE (reference sequence). The V and J ends lost 0 bases and 0 bases, in that order; junction bases with no gene match: 7. The CDR3 runs to 17 residues. The CDR3 region is CASSLGIGTGLNTEAFF. CDR3 DNA: TGTGCCAGCAGCTTGGGTATCGGGACAGGCCTGAACACTGAAGCTTTCTTT. The variable domain in full, with the rest retrieved from reference TRBV5-4 and TRBJ1-1, is ETGVTQSPTHLIKTRGQQVTLRCSSQSGHNTVSWYQQALGQGPQFIFQYYREEENGRGNFPPRFSGLQFPNYSSELNVNALELDDSALYLCASSLGIGTGLNTEAFFGQGTRLTVV.

The chain is built from TRBV7-9 and TRBJ2-2, with D possibly matching TRBD1 (5 bases). This CDR3 spans 17 amino acids. CDR1 SEHNR and CDR2 FQNEAQ come from the germline V gene (reference sequence). Trimming took off 4 bases at V and 3 bases at J, with 18 bases between the two ends. CDR3 coding DNA: TGTGCCAGCAGCTCAGGAAATTCGCAGGGTGACACCGGGGAGCTGTTTTTT. Amino acid sequence: CASSSGNSQGDTGELFF.

This sequence joins TRBV7-2 and TRBJ2-3; no reliable D call. Germline assignment: CDR1 SGHTA and CDR2 FQGNSA. The CDR3 runs 13 residues. V was shortened by 4 bases and J by 4 bases, with 9 bases between the two germline ends. CDR3 nucleotides: TGTGCCAGCAGCTCTTTCGGCTCAGATACGCAGTATTTT. Protein: CASSSFGSDTQYF.

The count of this clone is one. This sequence joins TRBV7-9 and TRBJ2-2, with D tentatively TRBD2 (7 bases). This CDR3 has 16 residues. Trimming took 4 bases from V and 5 from J, leaving 17 bases between them. Germline-derived CDR1 and CDR2 are SEHNR and FQNEAQ (reference sequence). The CDR3 sequence is CASSSPLGGLTGELFF. The CDR3 DNA reads as TGTGCCAGCAGCTCCCCATTGGGGGGGCTTACCGGGGAGCTGTTTTTT.

The chain uses TRBV15 and TRBJ2-1; 11 bases align to TRBD2. Trimming at V came to 0 bases and at J to 9 bases, leaving 10 bases not matched to a gene. CDR1 and CDR2 (germline): LNHNV, YYDKDF (reference sequence). The CDR3 is 17 residues long. CDR3: CATSRDSVTSGAGEQFF. The CDR3 DNA sequence: TGTGCCACCAGCAGAGATTCGGTGACTAGCGGGGCGGGTGAGCAGTTCTTC.

The CDR3 reads CASSQGTGYDSPLHF. In nucleotides, the CDR3 is TGTGCCAGCAGTCAAGGGACAGGGTATGATTCACCCCTCCACTTT. This chain links TRBV28 with TRBJ1-6; 9 nucleotides line up with TRBD1. V gave up 5 bases and J gave up 8 bases; unmatched junction bases: 7. The CDR3 has 15 amino acids. Germline V gene sequence: CDR1 MDHEN, CDR2 SYDVKM.

V usage is TRBV19 and J usage is TRBJ1-4; D may be TRBD1 (5 bases). Trimming cost V 5 bases and J 11 bases, with 15 bases left between them. Germline V gives CDR1 LNHDA, CDR2 SQIVND (reference sequence). CDR3 length: 13 amino acids. The CDR3 region has the DNA TGTGCCAGTAGTGGCGACAGTACCGCGAAACTGTTTTTT. It codes for CASSGDSTAKLFF.

Worth noting for this clone: Other DNA sequences in this specimen translate into the identical CDR3. V and J are TRBV30 and TRBJ1-2; D is undetermined. V was cut by 0 bases and J by 6 bases, with 11 bases left in between. CDR1 and CDR2 from the germline V gene are GTSNPN and SVGIG (reference sequence). The CDR3 is made up of 13 amino acids. The CDR3 DNA reads as TGTGCCTGGAGTGTAGGTGGTTTGAATGGCTACACCTTC. Translated, it gives CAWSVGGLNGYTF.

The chain has TRBV7-9 and TRBJ2-1; D is ambiguous. Germline V gives CDR1 SEHNR, CDR2 FQNEAQ (reference sequence). This CDR3 is 14 amino acids long. V was trimmed by 6 bases and J by 1 base, leaving 10 bases between them. This CDR3 reads CASRNQRSYNEQFF. The CDR3 DNA follows: TGTGCCAGCAGGAATCAGAGATCCTACAATGAGCAGTTCTTC.

This clone was seen only once. This sequence joins TRBV6-5 and TRBJ2-7, with 12 bases identical to TRBD1. The trim removed 8 bases at V and 5 bases at J, leaving 7 bases unmatched. Germline V gene data show CDR1 as MNHEY and CDR2 as SVGAGI. The CDR3 loop spans 14 amino acids. The CDR3 region is CASAPGQGANEQYF. The CDR3 DNA sequence: TGTGCCAGCGCCCCGGGACAGGGGGCGAACGAGCAGTACTTC.

This clone came up once. V is TRBV21-1 and J is TRBJ2-7. TRBV21-1 is given as a pseudogene. This CDR3 contains 15 residues. CDR3 nucleotide sequence: TGTGCCAGCAACCCTTGGGCGGTAAGCTCCTACGAGCAGTACTTC. Its translation: CASNPWAVSSYEQYF.

CDR3 DNA: TGTGCCAGCAGCCCACCACCCGGCAGCTCCTACGAGCAGTACTTC. Translation: CASSPPPGSSYEQYF. This sequence joins TRBV7-6 and TRBJ2-7; no firm D call. V gave up 5 bases and J gave up 0 bases, with 14 bases separating them. CDR3 length: 15 residues. Germline CDR1 SGHVS, CDR2 FNYEAQ.

The chain joins TRBV11-1 to TRBJ2-7, with D unclear. This CDR3 comprises 14 residues. Per the germline V gene, CDR1 is SGHAT and CDR2 is FQDESV (reference sequence). Trimming took 0 bases from V and 4 from J, leaving 10 bases between them. CDR3 in amino acids: CASSLAAGWYEQYF. Written as DNA, the CDR3 is TGTGCCAGCAGCTTAGCCGCTGGGTGGTACGAGCAGTACTTC.

The CDR3 bases are TGCAGCGTTGAGGGGTTGCAGGGGGCTGCCTACAATGAGCAGTTCTTC. As protein: CSVEGLQGAAYNEQFF. V is TRBV29-1 and J is TRBJ2-1; 8 bases fit TRBD1. This CDR3 has 16 amino acids. CDR1 and CDR2 (germline): SQVTM, ANQGSEA. Trimming cost V 3 bases and J 2 bases; bases outside gene matches: 9.

This clone was seen a few times. The chain is built from TRBV9 and TRBJ1-1; TRBD1 matches at 7 bases. Germline V gene sequence: CDR1 SGDLS, CDR2 YYNGEE. The ends lost 3 bases at V and 1 base at J; junction bases unmatched: 3. CDR3 length: 14 amino acids. CDR3 coding DNA: TGTGCCAGCAGCGCTTGGACAGGGAACACTGAAGCTTTCTTT. It is translated as CASSAWTGNTEAFF.